This record covers a single T cell receptor beta chain. As yet, its antigen is unknown. Only in-frame clones appear in the TCRdb table, and some are missing; sequencing was by immunoSEQ multiplex PCR. Among about 3,000 clones listed, about 25% were seen once. The data belong to a study of T cells in localized non-small cell lung cancer. CDR1 and CDR2 from the germline V gene are LNHDA and SQIVND (reference sequence). Losses at the gene ends were 7 bases for V and 7 bases for J; bases not matched to a gene: 14. CDR3 size: 16 residues. General observations from the study: A higher density of T cells in blood coincided with extended overall survival. T cell clonality was highest in uninvolved adjacent lung, above tumor. Out of the top 100 tumor clones, a median about 50 were seen in adjacent lung. Heterogeneity remains possible, as sequencing covered one tumor region only.

The clonotype was recovered from a man between 40 and 75 years old with stage III lung adenocarcinoma. The V gene is TRBV19, the J gene TRBJ2-2, with 8 bases matching TRBD1. The starting material was lung tumor tissue, obtained before any cancer treatment. DNA of the CDR3: TGTGCCAGTATAAACCGGGACAGGTGGGGTTTCGGGGAGCTGTTTTTT. This encodes CASINRDRWGFGELFF.